These 26 T cell receptor beta chains came from one sample sequenced in a study of T cell changes during pregnancy in multiple sclerosis. The assay was immunoSEQ multiplex PCR, and TCRdb's table has in-frame clones only and misses some. The data hold approximately 79,000 clones, with around 94% observed a single time. Sequencing was performed on CD4+ T cells from peripheral blood mononuclear cells, taken before pregnancy. Every receptor here comes from a female donor with multiple sclerosis, enrolled in a pregnancy study.

The chain couples TRBV15 to TRBJ1-5; D is ambiguous. The CDR3 runs to 16 residues. Germline CDR1 is LNHNV and CDR2 is YYDKDF (reference sequence). DNA of the CDR3: TGTGCTCCCTATAAGGAAACAATCCCCAGGCATCAGCCCCAGCATTTT. Translating it yields CAPYKETIPRHQPQHF.

The V gene is TRBV5-1, the J gene TRBJ2-1; 14 nucleotides align to TRBD2. V lost 3 bases to trimming and J lost 6 bases; unmatched junction nucleotides: 8. The CDR3 loop spans 17 amino acids. Germline CDR1 is SGHRS and CDR2 is YFSETQ. CDR3 nucleotides: TGCGCCAGCAGCTCGGGACTAGCGGGGGTGAGGCGCAATGAGCAGTTCTTC. Translated, it gives CASSSGLAGVRRNEQFF.

The V call is TRBV4-1, the J call TRBJ2-1; no clear D. The V gene lost 1 base and the J gene lost 2 bases, with 15 bases spanning the gap. Germline loops: CDR1 MGHRA, CDR2 YSYEKL. The CDR3 is 17 amino acids. CDR3 in amino acids: CASSQVFGPTPYNEQFF. CDR3 nucleotides: TGCGCCAGCAGCCAAGTGTTTGGTCCTACCCCCTACAATGAGCAGTTCTTC.

Worth noting for this clone: Other DNA sequences in the sample encode the same CDR3. The V and J genes are TRBV9 and TRBJ2-1; no firm D call. CDR1 and CDR2 (germline): SGDLS, YYNGEE. This CDR3 has 15 residues. V shed 3 bases and J shed 0 bases, with 10 bases lying between them. CDR3 sequence reads: CASSATESSYNEQFF. As DNA, the CDR3 is TGTGCCAGCAGCGCTACAGAGAGCTCCTACAATGAGCAGTTCTTC.

This rearrangement joins TRBV6-4 to TRBJ1-1; D ambiguous. The germline V gene has CDR1 MRHNA and CDR2 SNTAGT. V was trimmed by 2 bases and J by 7 bases, leaving 14 bases between them. The length of the CDR3 is 14 residues. Here the CDR3 DNA reads TGTGCCAGCAGTGACACCGAAGGCCACTATGAAGCTTTCTTT. It codes for CASSDTEGHYEAFF.

The chain recombines TRBV11-2 with TRBJ1-6; 10 nucleotides line up with TRBD1. The CDR3 has 15 amino acids. V shed 4 bases, J shed 9 bases, and the junction held 6 bases outside the gene matches. Germline CDR1 and CDR2: SGHAT and FQNNGV. The CDR3 reads CASSWGQGISSPLHF. The CDR3 DNA follows: TGTGCCAGCAGCTGGGGACAGGGGATTAGTTCACCCCTCCACTTT.

This clone was detected only once. V usage is TRBV6-1 and J usage is TRBJ2-3, with a weak D call TRBD1 (5 bases). The CDR3 loop spans 12 amino acids. CDR1 and CDR2 (germline): MNHNS, SASEGT. Deletions cut 6 bases from V and 2 bases from J, with 6 bases between. The DNA of the CDR3 is TGTGCCAGCAGGGGGCTCACAGATACGCAGTATTTT. This encodes CASRGLTDTQYF.

V is TRBV5-1 and J is TRBJ2-1; a possible D gene is TRBD2 (6 bases). In germline, CDR1 is SGHRS, CDR2 YFSETQ. The CDR3 is made up of 14 amino acids. V shed 7 bases and J shed 4 bases, with 15 bases lying between them. DNA for the CDR3: TGCGCCAGCGGACCGGGGGAGGTGTACAATGAGCAGTTCTTC. Translated, it gives CASGPGEVYNEQFF.

The chain combines TRBV27 with TRBJ1-5; D not certain. Germline assignment: CDR1 MNHEY and CDR2 SMNVEV (reference sequence). This CDR3 contains 14 residues. The V end was cut by 3 bases, the J end by 0 bases, with 6 bases between. CDR3 residues: CASSFTNSNQPQHF. The CDR3 DNA reads as TGTGCCAGCAGTTTCACAAATAGCAATCAGCCCCAGCATTTT.

The chain joins TRBV11-2 to TRBJ2-7, with TRBD2 matching over 7 bases. The germline V gene encodes CDR1 SGHAT and CDR2 FQNNGV. The CDR3 length is 15 residues. After removal of 1 base from V and 2 bases from J, the junction contained 5 bases not matched to a gene. In DNA, the CDR3 is TGTGCCAGCAGCTTAGGGCGGGGGACGACCTACGAGCAGTACTTC. Translated: CASSLGRGTTYEQYF.

The chain has TRBV7-2 and TRBJ2-7, with TRBD1 matching 7 bases. Trimming at V came to 5 bases and at J to 3 bases, leaving 7 bases not matched to a gene. Looked up from germline, CDR1 is SGHTA and CDR2 is FQGNSA. This CDR3 has 14 amino acids. CDR3 DNA: TGTGCCAGCAGCGTATGGGACAGTTACTACGAGCAGTACTTC. Protein product: CASSVWDSYYEQYF.

This clone was seen only once. J is TRBJ2-3 and V is TRBV30; the D is unclear. V was clipped by 0 bases and J by 1 base, with 5 bases between them. The CDR3 loop spans 13 amino acids. Looked up from germline, CDR1 is GTSNPN and CDR2 is SVGIG (reference sequence). The CDR3 loop is CAWSVQGTDTQYF. The CDR3 nucleotides read TGTGCCTGGAGTGTCCAGGGCACAGATACGCAGTATTTT.

DNA of the CDR3: TGTGCCAGCAGTTACAGAGGGGGGGGACGTACGCAGTATTTT. It codes for CASSYRGGGRTQYF. This rearrangement joins TRBV6-5 to TRBJ2-3, with D tentatively TRBD2 (7 bases). Looked up from germline, CDR1 is MNHEY and CDR2 is SVGAGI. V shed 2 bases and J shed 8 bases, with 14 bases lying between them. The CDR3 consists of 14 residues.

The chain carries TRBV27 and TRBJ1-2; 7 bases align to TRBD1. V dropped 6 bases and J dropped 0; count of bases not matched to a gene: 1. Germline CDR1 reads MNHEY; CDR2 reads SMNVEV (reference sequence). The CDR3 length is 13 residues. The CDR3 DNA reads as TGTGCCAGCAGCGACAGGGCTAACTATGGCTACACCTTC. As protein: CASSDRANYGYTF.

The V call is TRBV6-1, the J call TRBJ2-7; 8 bases fit TRBD2. Germline V gives CDR1 MNHNS, CDR2 SASEGT. The CDR3 loop spans 16 amino acids. The ends lost 3 bases at V and 0 bases at J; junction bases unmatched: 7. DNA of the CDR3: TGTGCCAGCAGTGATTCCGGGCGGGAGGCCTCCTACGAGCAGTACTTC. The encoded protein is CASSDSGREASYEQYF.

The rearrangement uses TRBV5-1 and TRBJ1-6, with D unresolved. The CDR3 is 12 residues long. V dropped 3 bases and J dropped 7 bases, with 5 bases sitting between them. Germline-derived CDR1 and CDR2 are SGHRS and YFSETQ. This chain's CDR3 is CASSSPNSPLHF. CDR3 DNA: TGCGCCAGCAGCTCCCCAAATTCACCCCTCCACTTT. Supplemented by reference TRBV5-1 and TRBJ1-6, the full variable domain reads KAGVTQTPRYLIKTRGQQVTLSCSPISGHRSVSWYQQTPGQGLQFLFEYFSETQRNKGNFPGRFSGRQFSNSRSEMNVSTLELGDSALYLCASSSPNSPLHFGNGTRLTVT.

This chain connects TRBV7-3 to TRBJ2-2; 11 bases line up with TRBD2. The CDR3 contains 16 residues. V was clipped by 5 bases and J by 7 bases; unmatched bases: 9. The germline V gene has CDR1 SGHTA and CDR2 FQGTGA. CDR3 region: CASSPLAGGPFGELFF. In DNA, the CDR3 is TGTGCCAGCAGCCCCTTAGCGGGAGGGCCCTTCGGGGAGCTGTTTTTT.

This clone was seen more than once but under ten times. The chain links TRBV30 to TRBJ1-5; no firm D call. The CDR3 runs 14 residues. CDR1 and CDR2 from the germline V gene are GTSNPN and SVGIG (reference sequence). V dropped 5 bases and J dropped 6 bases, with 17 bases sitting between them. The CDR3 region is CAWSTRTAGQPQHF. The CDR3 coding sequence is TGTGCCTGGTCGACTAGGACCGCGGGTCAGCCCCAGCATTTT.

The rearrangement links TRBV6-1 to TRBJ1-2; D might be TRBD1 (5 bases). The CDR3 spans 15 residues. Germline lookup yields CDR1 MNHNS and CDR2 SASEGT. V was shortened by 1 base and J by 4 bases, with 13 bases between the two germline ends. The CDR3 DNA follows: TGTGCCAGCAGTGAAGGGACACTTCACGGCTATGGCTACACCTTC. Residues: CASSEGTLHGYGYTF.

The chain has TRBV28 and TRBJ2-7, with 7 bases aligning to TRBD1. J gave up 0 bases and V 5 bases, and 7 bases lay outside the gene matches. There are 15 residues in the CDR3. Germline CDR1 MDHEN, CDR2 SYDVKM. The CDR3 loop is CASSNPGQSSYEQYF. CDR3 DNA sequence: TGTGCCAGCAGTAACCCGGGACAGAGCTCCTACGAGCAGTACTTC.

The chain employs TRBV13 and TRBJ2-3, with 9 bases aligning to TRBD1. This CDR3 comprises 15 residues. CDR1 is PRHDT and CDR2 is FYEKMQ in the germline V gene (reference sequence). V trimming: 4 bases; J trimming: 3 bases; junction bases outside the gene matches: 5. The CDR3 region has the DNA TGTGCCAGCAGCTGGAGACAGGGGGTTACAGATACGCAGTATTTT. This codes for CASSWRQGVTDTQYF.

The chain combines TRBV28 with TRBJ2-7; 10 positions match TRBD1. The CDR3 has 14 amino acids. Germline values: CDR1 MDHEN, CDR2 SYDVKM. V shed 7 bases and J 4 bases; nucleotides not matched to a gene: 7. The CDR3 loop is CASTTPGQGYEQYF. The CDR3 region has the DNA TGTGCCAGCACAACACCGGGACAGGGGTACGAGCAGTACTTC.

V gene TRBV5-1 combines with J gene TRBJ2-7; 9 nucleotides line up with TRBD1. V shed 4 bases and J 3 bases; nucleotides not matched to a gene: 8. CDR3 size: 15 residues. CDR1 and CDR2 (germline): SGHRS, YFSETQ. In nucleotides, the CDR3 is TGCGCCAGCAGCCTGAGGACAGGGGACTTCTACGAGCAGTACTTC. As protein: CASSLRTGDFYEQYF.

This chain joins TRBV2 and TRBJ1-1; TRBD1 matches 9 bases. The CDR3 loop spans 13 amino acids. V lost 6 bases to trimming and J lost 5 bases; unmatched junction nucleotides: 4. In germline, CDR1 is SNHLY, CDR2 FYNNEI. The CDR3 DNA reads TGTGCCAGCAGAGAGACAGGGGGGACTGAAGCTTTCTTT. Amino acid sequence: CASRETGGTEAFF.

This clone has more than one count but fewer than ten. The chain recombines TRBV4-1 with TRBJ1-3; TRBD1 might be the D (6 bases). V lost 5 bases, J lost 7 bases, and 15 bases lay in between. Germline lookup yields CDR1 MGHRA and CDR2 YSYEKL. CDR3 length equals 14 residues. The CDR3 sequence is CASSRGTTRNTIYF. CDR3 in DNA: TGCGCCAGCAGCAGAGGGACAACGAGGAACACCATATATTTT.

CDR3 protein: CASSLSLAGGIEQYF. CDR3 coding DNA: TGTGCCAGCAGCTTATCCTTAGCAGGGGGGATCGAGCAGTACTTC. The chain recombines TRBV7-9 with TRBJ2-7; TRBD1 is a possible D gene (7 bases). Germline lookup yields CDR1 SEHNR and CDR2 FQNEAQ (reference sequence). Trimming shortened V by 2 bases and J by 6 bases, and 17 bases separated the two germline ends. This CDR3 is built from 15 residues.